Listed here is a single T cell receptor beta chain. As yet, its antigen is unknown. The data were obtained in a study of T cell repertoires in cytomegalovirus infection. About the study: Recently identified HLA-C-restricted and well-studied HLA-B-restricted CMV epitopes were used. A matching HLA type, together with CMV infection, was signaled by public TCR beta signatures.

TCRdb fed the reads into MiXCR, producing one record per CDR3 protein. Among roughly 340,000 distinct CDR3 sequences listed, 25% to 35% were seen once. The germline V gene encodes CDR1 SEHNR and CDR2 FQNEAQ (reference sequence). The V and J ends lost 2 bases and 0 bases respectively, with 10 bases between them. This CDR3 has 15 residues. Study-level results: Cumulative public TCR beta family frequency identified carriers of CMV plus the relevant HLA. The ex vivo response was dominated by HLA-C-restricted CMV-specific TCR beta clonotypes.

Material: cultured PBMCs, obtained from culture after CMV antigen stimulation. The rearrangement uses TRBV7-9 and TRBJ1-1, with D perhaps matching TRBD1 (6 bases). The receptor was isolated from a human donor in good health (CMV status not recorded). Some clones in this sample may be carry-over from other donors' samples. CDR3 in DNA: TGTGCCAGCAGCTTATTGGGGGGGCTGAACACTGAAGCTTTCTTT. As protein: CASSLLGGLNTEAFF.